Reported below is one T cell receptor (beta chain). Its antigen is not identified. This entry belongs to a study of circulating CD8 cells and anti-PD-1 response in melanoma. Study-level information: About 45% of the 13 patients had prior targeted therapy or immunotherapy; seven did not. Broader study findings: Diversity ranked highest in DNEG and lowest in TIGIT subsets. Subset repertoires were largely private at M1, with under 8% shared. Experiments were generally run without replicates.

CDR3 size: 15 residues. V was pared by 0 bases and J by 0 bases, with 1 base of the junction left unmatched. The V gene's germline CDR1 is DFQATT and CDR2 SNEGSKA (reference sequence). Four subsets defined by PD-1 and/or TIGIT were sorted from live CD3+CD8+TCRalphabeta+ cells. Using roughly 14 ng of total RNA, TCR libraries were made with the QIAseq Immune Repertoire TCR panel. Via MiXCR, TCRdb re-called the reads, giving one row per CDR3 protein. Here the sample spans 450 to 600 distinct CDR3 sequences, approximately 8% being singletons. The chain links TRBV20-1 to TRBJ2-3, with TRBD2 matching 9 bases. This TCR was sampled from a human donor with melanoma. Sequencing was performed on CD8+ T cells from PBMCs, taken at baseline or after one month of anti-PD-1 therapy (not recorded which). The CDR3 reads CSARDLAGSTDTQYF. Written as DNA, the CDR3 is TGCAGTGCTAGAGATCTAGCGGGGAGCACAGATACGCAGTATTTT.